Only a few counts were recorded for the clone carrying this T cell receptor (beta chain). The data were produced by immunoSEQ multiplex PCR, yet TCRdb's version contains in-frame clones alone and is incomplete. The sample holds some 100,000 clones, about 90% seen once. This sample was taken from a study of control samples from healthy donors and cancer patients. V dropped 3 bases and J dropped 4 bases, with 9 bases sitting between them. This CDR3 region has 13 residues. The clonotype comes from a woman aged 50 to 60 in good health. The chain has TRBV12-3 or TRBV12-4 and TRBJ1-2, with D tentatively TRBD1 (5 bases). What was sequenced was blood. In DNA, the CDR3 is TGTGCCAGCAGTTTTGGGACCGCCTATGGCTACACCTTC. Translation: CASSFGTAYGYTF.